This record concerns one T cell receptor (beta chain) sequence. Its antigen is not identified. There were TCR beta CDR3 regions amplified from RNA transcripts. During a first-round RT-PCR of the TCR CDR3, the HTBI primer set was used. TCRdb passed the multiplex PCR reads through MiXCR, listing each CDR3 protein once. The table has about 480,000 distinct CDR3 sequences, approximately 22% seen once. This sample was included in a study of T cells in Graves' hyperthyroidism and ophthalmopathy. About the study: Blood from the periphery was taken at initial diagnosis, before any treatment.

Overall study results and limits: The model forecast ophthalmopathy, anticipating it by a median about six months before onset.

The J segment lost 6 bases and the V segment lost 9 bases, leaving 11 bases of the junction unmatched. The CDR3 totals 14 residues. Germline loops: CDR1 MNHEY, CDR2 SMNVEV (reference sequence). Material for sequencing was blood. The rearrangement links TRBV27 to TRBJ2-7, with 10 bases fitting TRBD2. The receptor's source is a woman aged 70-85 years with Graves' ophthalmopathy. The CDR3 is CASRSGRAVLEQYF. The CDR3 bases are TGTGCCAGTAGAAGCGGGAGGGCCGTTCTCGAGCAGTACTTC.